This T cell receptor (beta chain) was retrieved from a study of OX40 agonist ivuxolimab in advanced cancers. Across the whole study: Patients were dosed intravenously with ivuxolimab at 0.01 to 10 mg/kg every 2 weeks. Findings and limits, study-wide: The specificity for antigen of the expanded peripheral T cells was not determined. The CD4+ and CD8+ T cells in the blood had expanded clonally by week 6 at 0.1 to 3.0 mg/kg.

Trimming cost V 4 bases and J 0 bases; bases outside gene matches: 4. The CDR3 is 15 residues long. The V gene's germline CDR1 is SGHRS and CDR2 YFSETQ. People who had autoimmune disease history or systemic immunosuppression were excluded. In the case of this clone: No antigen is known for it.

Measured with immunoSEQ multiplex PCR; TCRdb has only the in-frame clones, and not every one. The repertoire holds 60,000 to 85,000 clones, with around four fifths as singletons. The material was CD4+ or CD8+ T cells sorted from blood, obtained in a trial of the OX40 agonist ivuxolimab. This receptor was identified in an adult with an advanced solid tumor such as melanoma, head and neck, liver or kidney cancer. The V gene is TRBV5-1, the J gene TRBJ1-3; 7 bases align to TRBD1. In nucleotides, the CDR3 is TGCGCCAGCAGCATCAGGACAGGCTCTGGAAACACCATATATTTT. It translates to CASSIRTGSGNTIYF.